This passage covers 5 T cell receptor beta chains from one sample sequenced in a study of blood T cells in healthy people across ages. Primed by a sample-barcoded 5' primer and a J-beta primer mix, a second PCR proceeded for about 6 to 11 cycles. TCRdb used MiXCR to reprocess the 5' RACE reads, holding one entry per CDR3 protein. The sample holds around 780,000 distinct CDR3 sequences, roughly 26% seen once. The sample also formed part of further work on T cells of mothers and their children.

The sequenced material came from blood. The source is a boy between 10 and 17 years old in good health.

This clonotype was counted a few times. The chain couples TRBV29-1 to TRBJ2-3; TRBD2 is a possible D gene (6 bases). Trimming pared 7 bases from V and 0 bases from J, leaving 20 bases between. Per the germline V gene, CDR1 is SQVTM and CDR2 is ANQGSEA. The CDR3 is 16 residues long. This CDR3 is CSAVGREISSTDTQYF. DNA for the CDR3: TGCAGCGCGGTAGGACGGGAGATTTCAAGCACAGATACGCAGTATTTT.

This clonotype has only a few counts. The rearrangement links TRBV9 to TRBJ2-7, with unresolved D. The germline CDR1 and CDR2 sequences are SGDLS and YYNGEE. This CDR3 has 11 residues. V was cut by 0 bases and J by 6 bases, with 4 bases left in between. The CDR3, as DNA: TGTGCCAGCAGCGTAGCTTCCGAGCAGTACTTC. This codes for CASSVASEQYF.

This clonotype was counted ten times or more. CDR3 residues: CASSLGGPPYEQYF. The DNA for the CDR3 is TGTGCCAGCAGCCTTGGGGGCCCCCCTTACGAGCAGTACTTC. The chain is built from TRBV27 and TRBJ2-7; tentatively, D is TRBD1 (6 bases). CDR3 length: 14 amino acids. Germline V gene sequence: CDR1 MNHEY, CDR2 SMNVEV (reference sequence). V dropped 6 bases and J dropped 4 bases, with 16 bases sitting between them.

This clonotype was detected many times. The chain carries TRBV27 and TRBJ2-5; 8 bases line up with TRBD1. The CDR3 totals 15 residues. V lost 4 bases and J lost 3; bases outside the gene matches: 7. Germline assignment: CDR1 MNHEY and CDR2 SMNVEV (reference sequence). The CDR3 reads CASSSLGQGEETQYF. CDR3 coding DNA: TGTGCCAGCAGTTCCCTCGGACAGGGAGAAGAGACCCAGTACTTC.

Only a few counts were recorded for this clonotype. The rearrangement links TRBV4-2 to TRBJ2-1, with TRBD2 matching 15 bases. Unmatched junction bases numbered 17, after V lost 6 bases and J lost 8 bases. There are 19 residues in the CDR3. CDR1 is LGHNA, CDR2 YNFKEQ, per germline. Here the CDR3 reads CASRRTSGGGADTPHEQFF. CDR3 bases: TGTGCCAGCAGACGGACTAGCGGGGGGGGTGCCGACACACCTCATGAGCAGTTCTTC.